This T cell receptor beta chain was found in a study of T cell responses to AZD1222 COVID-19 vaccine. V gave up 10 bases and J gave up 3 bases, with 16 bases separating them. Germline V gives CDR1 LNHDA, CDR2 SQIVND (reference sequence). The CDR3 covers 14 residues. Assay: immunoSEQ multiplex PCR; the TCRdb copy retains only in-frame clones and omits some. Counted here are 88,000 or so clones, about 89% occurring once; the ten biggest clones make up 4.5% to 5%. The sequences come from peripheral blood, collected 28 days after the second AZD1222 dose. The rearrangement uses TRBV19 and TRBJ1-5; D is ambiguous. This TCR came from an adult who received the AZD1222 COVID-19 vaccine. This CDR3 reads CATQDGASNQPQHF. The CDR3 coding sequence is TGTGCCACCCAAGACGGAGCCTCCAATCAGCCCCAGCATTTT. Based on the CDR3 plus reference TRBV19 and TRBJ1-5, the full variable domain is DGGITQSPKYLFRKEGQNVTLSCEQNLNHDAMYWYRQDPGQGLRLIYYSQIVNDFQKGDIAEGYSVSREKKESFPLTVTSAQKNPTAFYLCATQDGASNQPQHFGDGTRLSIL.